This section outlines one T cell receptor beta chain sequence together with its context. Antigen: not known. These data are taken from a study of shared clonotypes between healthy human individuals. Study-wide findings and caveats: Sequencing of the sorted subsets was shown by rarefaction to be incomplete despite large depth.

Original processing notes: In the immunoSEQ data, sequences were junction-only and lacked quality scores, so filtering differed. Sequencing was performed with immunoSEQ multiplex PCR; in TCRdb, only in-frame clones are kept and a portion is missing. V and J calls and clone size come straight from that table; D and trimming were deduced from the DNA. The data contain approximately 1,500,000 clones, approximately 98% of them singletons. The CDR3 has 18 residues. Unmatched junction bases numbered 11, after V lost 6 bases and J lost 0 bases. Germline loops: CDR1 MGHDK, CDR2 SYGVNS. Donation came from healthy HIV-negative adults that had no recent acute infections or vaccinations. Splitting the CD4+ cells yielded a CD45RA+ naive subset and a CD45RA-negative memory subset.

Sequenced input: naive CD4+ T cells sorted from blood. Subset specified: CD45RA+ positively selected. The source of this sequence is a man aged 25 to 40 in good health. J is TRBJ1-3 and V is TRBV25-1, with 10 bases aligning to TRBD1. This CDR3 is CASRTGGIAPLSGNTIYF. The DNA of the CDR3 is TGTGCCAGCAGGACAGGGGGCATTGCCCCTCTCTCTGGAAACACCATATATTTT. Based on the CDR3 plus reference TRBV25-1 and TRBJ1-3, the full variable domain is EADIYQTPRYLVIGTGKKITLECSQTMGHDKMYWYQQDPGMELHLIHYSYGVNSTEKGDLSSESTVSRIRTEHFPLTLESARPSHTSQYLCASRTGGIAPLSGNTIYFGEGSWLTVV.